Shown below are 31 T cell receptor beta chains from a single sample sequenced in a study of shared clonotypes between healthy human individuals. The assay was immunoSEQ multiplex PCR, and TCRdb's table has in-frame clones only and misses some. The sample lists about 2.4 million clones; 80% to 95% were seen once. Sequenced input: naive CD4+ T cells from PBMCs. Subset in this sample: CD45RA+ positively selected. These receptor sequences come from a man aged 18 to 30 in good health. Some clones in this sample may be carry-over from other donors' samples.

As to this clone: This specimen includes other DNA sequences encoding the same CDR3. The chain has TRBV5-4 and TRBJ2-1; the match to TRBD2 covers 9 bases. The V gene end was trimmed by 5 bases and the J gene end by 0 bases; junction bases not matched to a gene: 3. The CDR3 consists of 15 residues. The germline V gene encodes CDR1 SGHNT and CDR2 YYREEE (reference sequence). CDR3: CASRSTSGSYNEQFF. CDR3 in DNA: TGTGCCAGCAGGTCGACTAGCGGCTCCTACAATGAGCAGTTCTTC.

The chain employs TRBV9 and TRBJ2-1; 15 bases line up with TRBD2. There are 16 residues in the CDR3. Germline V gene data show CDR1 as SGDLS and CDR2 as YYNGEE. Trimming at V came to 3 bases and at J to 9 bases, leaving 7 bases not matched to a gene. The CDR3 DNA follows: TGTGCCAGCAGCGCAATTGGGACTAGCGGGAGGTTTGAGCAGTTCTTC. As protein: CASSAIGTSGRFEQFF.

The gene calls are TRBV11-3 and TRBJ2-2; D could derive from TRBD1 or TRBD2 (6 bases each). The germline V gene has CDR1 SGHNT and CDR2 YENEEA. The CDR3 covers 16 residues. Deletions cut 4 bases from V and 4 bases from J, with 16 bases between. CDR3 nucleotide sequence: TGTGCCAGCAGCTCCCTGGGCAGGGGAGGCACCGGGGAGCTGTTTTTT. As protein: CASSSLGRGGTGELFF.

This clone turned up a few times. The identical CDR3 is also encoded by other nucleotide sequences in the sample. The CDR3 is CSARGDEQYF. Here the CDR3 DNA reads TGCAGTGCTAGGGGGGACGAGCAGTACTTC. The chain has TRBV20-1 and TRBJ2-7, with D possibly being TRBD1 or TRBD2 (5 bases each). The CDR3 is 10 residues long. Germline CDR1 and CDR2: DFQATT and SNEGSKA (reference sequence). The V gene lost 3 bases and the J gene lost 5 bases, with 5 bases spanning the gap.

The sample holds a few counts of this clone. The chain couples TRBV10-3 to TRBJ2-7; 9 bases map to TRBD1. The CDR3 is 13 residues long. V shed 6 bases and J 5 bases; nucleotides not matched to a gene: 5. Looked up from germline, CDR1 is ENHRY and CDR2 is SYGVKD. The CDR3 nucleotides are TGTGCCATCAGGATGGGACAGGGCAACGAGCAGTACTTC. This gives the protein CAIRMGQGNEQYF.

This clone was picked up a small number of times. The genes are TRBV28 and TRBJ1-1; D not certain. Germline lookup yields CDR1 MDHEN and CDR2 SYDVKM. The V end was cut by 7 bases, the J end by 1 base, with 4 bases between. CDR3 length: 11 residues. The CDR3 DNA sequence: TGTGCCAGCAAGGCGAACACTGAAGCTTTCTTT. Residues: CASKANTEAFF. The entire variable domain, with the rest obtained from reference TRBV28 and TRBJ1-1, is as follows: DVKVTQSSRYLVKRTGEKVFLECVQDMDHENMFWYRQDPGLGLRLIYFSYDVKMKEKGDIPEGYSVSREKKERFSLILESASTNQTSMYLCASKANTEAFFGQGTRLTVV.

V and J are TRBV27 and TRBJ2-2; D is unresolved. The CDR3 totals 14 residues. V gave up 7 bases and J gave up 5 bases, with 14 bases separating them. Looked up from germline, CDR1 is MNHEY and CDR2 is SMNVEV (reference sequence). The CDR3 is CASTLGYTTGELFF. The CDR3, as DNA: TGTGCCAGCACCCTCGGATATACGACCGGGGAGCTGTTTTTT.

V and J are TRBV19 and TRBJ2-7; either TRBD1 or TRBD2 may supply D (5 bases each). From germline, CDR1 is LNHDA and CDR2 SQIVND (reference sequence). V gave up 10 bases and J gave up 5 bases, with 15 bases separating them. The CDR3 consists of 12 residues. CDR3 DNA sequence: TGTGCCACCACCGACAGAGGGGACGAGCAGTACTTC. This encodes CATTDRGDEQYF. Drawing the rest from reference TRBV19 and TRBJ2-7, the complete variable domain is DGGITQSPKYLFRKEGQNVTLSCEQNLNHDAMYWYRQDPGQGLRLIYYSQIVNDFQKGDIAEGYSVSREKKESFPLTVTSAQKNPTAFYLCATTDRGDEQYFGPGTRLTVT.

This clone was seen only a few times. This chain links TRBV28 with TRBJ2-4; TRBD1 might be the D (5 bases). The CDR3 runs 14 residues. Trimming shortened V by 6 bases and J by 7 bases, and 16 bases separated the two germline ends. Germline V lookup: CDR1 MDHEN, CDR2 SYDVKM. The CDR3 sequence: CASSTSLTVNIQYF. CDR3 sequence (DNA): TGTGCCAGCAGCACCTCCCTGACAGTGAACATTCAGTACTTC.

As regards this clone: This same CDR3 is encoded by further DNA sequences in the sample. The chain combines TRBV14 with TRBJ2-7; D remains ambiguous. V lost 1 base, J lost 2 bases, and 0 bases lay in between. There are 11 residues in the CDR3. The germline gives CDR1 SGHDN, CDR2 FVKESK. The CDR3 DNA reads TGTGCCAGCAGCCAAGCCTACGAGCAGTACTTC. Protein product: CASSQAYEQYF.

The chain couples TRBV13 to TRBJ1-3; a possible D gene is TRBD1 (5 bases). The germline V gene encodes CDR1 PRHDT and CDR2 FYEKMQ (reference sequence). Trimming took 8 bases from V and 0 from J, leaving 26 bases between them. The CDR3 runs 19 residues. This CDR3 is CASGPAFRRGRNSGNTIYF. CDR3 nucleotide sequence: TGTGCCAGCGGGCCCGCTTTTAGGAGGGGACGAAACTCTGGAAACACCATATATTTT.

V usage is TRBV5-1 and J usage is TRBJ2-3; 8 nucleotides agree with TRBD1. Looked up from germline, CDR1 is SGHRS and CDR2 is YFSETQ. The CDR3 extends over 15 amino acids. The ends lost 3 bases at V and 4 bases at J; junction bases unmatched: 7. The CDR3 region has the DNA TGCGCCAGCAGCTCGGACAGGGTTCAGCCAGATACGCAGTATTTT. Translation: CASSSDRVQPDTQYF.

The V gene is TRBV5-1, the J gene TRBJ1-2; D is unresolved. The CDR3 loop spans 15 amino acids. The V and J ends lost 0 bases and 4 bases respectively, with 13 bases between them. Germline V lookup: CDR1 SGHRS, CDR2 YFSETQ. CDR3 loop: CASSLDNTAGYGYTF. In DNA, the CDR3 is TGCGCCAGCAGCTTGGATAACACCGCGGGCTATGGCTACACCTTC.

J is TRBJ1-1 and V is TRBV28; the D is unclear. Germline CDR1 is MDHEN and CDR2 is SYDVKM. V lost 2 bases, J lost 2 bases, and 12 bases lay in between. The CDR3 consists of 15 residues. For the CDR3, the DNA is TGTGCCAGCAGTTTAGTCCCGGCATCTAACACTGAAGCTTTCTTT. Its translation: CASSLVPASNTEAFF.

This rearrangement joins TRBV5-4 to TRBJ1-4; 8 bases map to TRBD1. The junction had 6 bases not matched to a gene; V was cut back by 4 bases and J by 7 bases. This CDR3 region has 14 residues. Germline V gene sequence: CDR1 SGHNT, CDR2 YYREEE (reference sequence). The CDR3 DNA reads TGTGCCAGCAGCAATCAGGGGGCCGGTGAAAAACTGTTTTTT. This codes for CASSNQGAGEKLFF.

The gene calls are TRBV5-4 and TRBJ2-1; 10 nucleotides match TRBD2. CDR1 SGHNT and CDR2 YYREEE come from the germline V gene (reference sequence). The CDR3 is made up of 16 amino acids. The ends lost 2 bases at V and 7 bases at J; junction bases unmatched: 9. The CDR3 nucleotides are TGTGCCAGCAGCTTAAGGACTAGCGGTGGCGGAAATGAGCAGTTCTTC. It specifies CASSLRTSGGGNEQFF.

In DNA, the CDR3 is TGTGCCAGCAGTGATCGGACAGGATCGAAAGAGCAGTACTTC. Protein: CASSDRTGSKEQYF. The chain combines TRBV6-6 with TRBJ2-7; TRBD1 agrees at 7 bases. The CDR3 length is 14 residues. Germline CDR1 is MNHNY and CDR2 is SVGAGI (reference sequence). V lost 5 bases and J lost 7; bases outside the gene matches: 11.

The chain joins TRBV6-6 to TRBJ1-3, with D unclear. CDR1 MNHNY and CDR2 SVGAGI come from the germline V gene (reference sequence). This CDR3 has 13 residues. The ends were cut back, 0 bases at V and 10 bases at J, with 10 bases in the middle. For the CDR3, the DNA is TGTGCCAGCAGTTACTCCCAGTTGTTGACCATATATTTT. It yields the protein CASSYSQLLTIYF.

The chain joins TRBV5-8 to TRBJ1-4; 7 nucleotides line up with TRBD1. The CDR3 spans 14 residues. Per germline, CDR1 SGHTS and CDR2 YDEGEE. V was pared by 4 bases and J by 5 bases, with 5 bases of the junction left unmatched. Here the CDR3 DNA reads TGTGCCAGCAGCCCGGGACAGCGAAATGAAAAACTGTTTTTT. Protein sequence: CASSPGQRNEKLFF.

The chain has TRBV14 and TRBJ2-7; D tentatively fits TRBD1 or TRBD2 (5 bases each). Germline CDR1 and CDR2: SGHDN and FVKESK. V was shortened by 3 bases and J by 0 bases, with 18 bases between the two germline ends. The CDR3 spans 17 residues. The CDR3 nucleotides are TGTGCCAGCAGCCAGGACATCTTTGAGGGTCTCTCCTACGAGCAGTACTTC. Protein product: CASSQDIFEGLSYEQYF.

The chain is built from TRBV5-4 and TRBJ2-3; D is perhaps TRBD2 (7 bases). With 1 base removed from V and 5 bases from J, the gap between germline ends came to 11 bases. This CDR3 is built from 14 residues. In germline, CDR1 is SGHNT, CDR2 YYREEE (reference sequence). This CDR3 is CASSLWRGGDTQYF. In nucleotides, the CDR3 is TGTGCCAGCAGCTTGTGGAGGGGGGGAGATACGCAGTATTTT.

The chain carries TRBV10-3 and TRBJ2-1; D may match TRBD1 or TRBD2 (5 bases each). Trimming cost V 0 bases and J 4 bases, with 10 bases left between them. Germline V lookup: CDR1 ENHRY, CDR2 SYGVKD. The CDR3 spans 15 residues. The CDR3 DNA follows: TGTGCCATCAGTGAGTCGAGGGACCATTACAATGAGCAGTTCTTC. It specifies CAISESRDHYNEQFF.

This clone was observed once. V and J are TRBV7-2 and TRBJ2-1, with TRBD1 as a possible D gene (5 bases). Trimming removed 4 bases at V and 3 bases at J, with 13 bases between. Germline V gives CDR1 SGHTA, CDR2 FQGNSA. This CDR3 has 15 amino acids. The CDR3 protein is CASSSSWGIYNEQFF. CDR3 bases: TGTGCCAGCAGCTCCTCTTGGGGCATCTACAATGAGCAGTTCTTC.

The chain employs TRBV7-3 and TRBJ2-1; D assignment may be TRBD1 or TRBD2 (5 bases each). V was pared by 5 bases and J by 10 bases, with 15 bases between. This CDR3 is built from 13 residues. CDR1 and CDR2 (germline): SGHTA, FQGTGA. In nucleotides, the CDR3 is TGTGCCAGCAGCCAAGGGACCGCAAGGGAGCAGTTCTTC. Translated: CASSQGTAREQFF. The variable domain in full, with the rest retrieved from reference TRBV7-3 and TRBJ2-1, is GAGVSQTPSNKVTEKGKYVELRCDPISGHTALYWYRQSLGQGPEFLIYFQGTGAADDSGLPNDRFFAVRPEGSVSTLKIQRTERGDSAVYLCASSQGTAREQFFGPGTRLTVL.

This clone has just one count. V and J are TRBV14 and TRBJ2-1, with 11 bases matching TRBD2. V was clipped by 4 bases and J by 10 bases; unmatched bases: 18. Germline CDR1 is SGHDN and CDR2 is FVKESK. The CDR3 extends over 18 amino acids. This CDR3 reads CASSPIVVLAGGLGEQFF. CDR3 in DNA: TGTGCCAGCAGCCCCATTGTTGTGTTAGCGGGAGGGCTAGGAGAGCAGTTCTTC.

The chain couples TRBV11-2 to TRBJ2-1; 9 positions match TRBD2. From germline, CDR1 is SGHAT and CDR2 FQNNGV. The length of the CDR3 is 18 residues. V lost 0 bases to trimming and J lost 0 bases; unmatched junction nucleotides: 6. The CDR3 DNA reads TGTGCCAGCAGCTTAGAAATCCTAGCGGGAAGCTCCTACAATGAGCAGTTCTTC. It specifies CASSLEILAGSSYNEQFF.

CDR3 protein: CATSGGNTDTQYF. The DNA for the CDR3 is TGTGCCACCTCGGGGGGCAACACAGATACGCAGTATTTT. The chain combines TRBV28 with TRBJ2-3; weak D call: TRBD2 (7 bases). Trimming pared 10 bases from V and 2 bases from J, leaving 13 bases between. CDR1 and CDR2 from the germline V gene are MDHEN and SYDVKM. The CDR3 is 13 residues long.

Only a few counts were recorded for this clone. This chain uses TRBV29-1 with TRBJ1-1; no clear D gene. The CDR3 is made up of 13 amino acids. Looked up from germline, CDR1 is SQVTM and CDR2 is ANQGSEA. V lost 5 bases, J lost 10 bases, and 20 bases lay in between. The CDR3 coding sequence is TGCAGCGTTCCCCCTACGACAAACCTTGGAGCTTTCTTT. Protein product: CSVPPTTNLGAFF.

The rearrangement joins TRBV19 to TRBJ1-2; TRBD1 agrees at 8 bases. The CDR3 covers 16 residues. Trimming removed 8 bases from V and 0 bases from J; junction bases left unmatched: 11. CDR1 and CDR2 (germline): LNHDA, SQIVND (reference sequence). In DNA, the CDR3 is TGTGCCAGTGATACCGGGACAGGTCGACCTAACTATGGCTACACCTTC. Protein: CASDTGTGRPNYGYTF. Based on the CDR3 plus reference TRBV19 and TRBJ1-2, the full variable domain is DGGITQSPKYLFRKEGQNVTLSCEQNLNHDAMYWYRQDPGQGLRLIYYSQIVNDFQKGDIAEGYSVSREKKESFPLTVTSAQKNPTAFYLCASDTGTGRPNYGYTFGSGTRLTVV.

About this clone itself: Other DNA sequences in this specimen translate into the identical CDR3. The chain employs TRBV9 and TRBJ2-3; D remains unclear. In germline, CDR1 is SGDLS, CDR2 YYNGEE. V gave up 3 bases and J gave up 4 bases, with 3 bases separating them. There are 11 residues in the CDR3. This chain's CDR3 is CASSAADTQYF. CDR3 nucleotides: TGTGCCAGCAGCGCTGCAGATACGCAGTATTTT.

The rearrangement joins TRBV11-3 to TRBJ2-5; 9 bases agree with TRBD1. The CDR3 totals 16 residues. V shed 3 bases, J shed 3 bases, and the junction held 8 bases outside the gene matches. CDR1 and CDR2 (germline): SGHNT, YENEEA. DNA for the CDR3: TGTGCCAGCAGCTTTGGGACAGGGATCGGAGAAGAGACCCAGTACTTC. Protein product: CASSFGTGIGEETQYF.